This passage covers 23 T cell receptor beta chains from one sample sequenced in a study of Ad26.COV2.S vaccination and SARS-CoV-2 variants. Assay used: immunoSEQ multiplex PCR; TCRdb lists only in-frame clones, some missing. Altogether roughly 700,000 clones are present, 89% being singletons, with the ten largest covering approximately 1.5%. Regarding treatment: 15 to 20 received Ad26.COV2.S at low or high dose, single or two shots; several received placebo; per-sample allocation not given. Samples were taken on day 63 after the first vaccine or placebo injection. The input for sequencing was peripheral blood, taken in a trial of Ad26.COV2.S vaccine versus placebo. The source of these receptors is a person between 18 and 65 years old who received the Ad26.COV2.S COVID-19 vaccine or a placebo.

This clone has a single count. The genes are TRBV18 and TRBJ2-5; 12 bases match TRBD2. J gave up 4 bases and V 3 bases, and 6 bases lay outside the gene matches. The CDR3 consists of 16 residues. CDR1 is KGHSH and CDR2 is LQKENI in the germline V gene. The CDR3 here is CASSPGLAGRGETQYF. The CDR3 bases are TGTGCCAGCTCACCTGGACTAGCGGGGAGAGGAGAGACCCAGTACTTC.

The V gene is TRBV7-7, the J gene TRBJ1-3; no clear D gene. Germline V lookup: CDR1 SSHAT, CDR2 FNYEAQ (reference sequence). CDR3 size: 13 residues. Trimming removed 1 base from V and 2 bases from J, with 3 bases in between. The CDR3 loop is CASSLDPGNTIYF. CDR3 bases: TGTGCCAGCAGCTTAGACCCTGGAAACACCATATATTTT.

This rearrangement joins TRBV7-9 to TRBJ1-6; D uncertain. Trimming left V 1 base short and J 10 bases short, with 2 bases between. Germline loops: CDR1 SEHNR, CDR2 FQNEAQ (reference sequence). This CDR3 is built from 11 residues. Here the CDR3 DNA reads TGTGCCAGCAGCTTAGTCTCACCCCTCCACTTT. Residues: CASSLVSPLHF.

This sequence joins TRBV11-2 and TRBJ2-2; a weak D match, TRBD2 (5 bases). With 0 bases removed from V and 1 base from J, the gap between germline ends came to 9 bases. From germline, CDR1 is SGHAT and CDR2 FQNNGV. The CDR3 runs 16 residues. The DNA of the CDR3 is TGTGCCAGCAGCTTAGATCGTGGGAGGAACACCGGGGAGCTGTTTTTT. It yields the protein CASSLDRGRNTGELFF.

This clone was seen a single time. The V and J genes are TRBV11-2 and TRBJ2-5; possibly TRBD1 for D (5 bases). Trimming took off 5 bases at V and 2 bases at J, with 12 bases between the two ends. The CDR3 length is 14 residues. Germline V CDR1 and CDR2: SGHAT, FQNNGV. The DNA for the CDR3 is TGTGCCAGCAGCCTAAGACAGCTACAAGAGACCCAGTACTTC. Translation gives CASSLRQLQETQYF.

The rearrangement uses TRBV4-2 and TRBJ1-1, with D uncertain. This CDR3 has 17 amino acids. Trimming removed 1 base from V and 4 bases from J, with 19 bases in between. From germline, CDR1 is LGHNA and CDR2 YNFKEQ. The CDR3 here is CASSQVLSLFSATEAFF. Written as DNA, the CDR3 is TGTGCCAGCAGCCAAGTTCTGTCACTTTTTTCAGCCACTGAAGCTTTCTTT.

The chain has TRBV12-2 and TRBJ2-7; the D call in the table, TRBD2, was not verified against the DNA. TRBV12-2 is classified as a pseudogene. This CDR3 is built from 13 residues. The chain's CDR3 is CASRYDSAYEQYF. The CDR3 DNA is TGTGCAAGTCGCTATGACTCCGCCTACGAGCAGTACTTC.

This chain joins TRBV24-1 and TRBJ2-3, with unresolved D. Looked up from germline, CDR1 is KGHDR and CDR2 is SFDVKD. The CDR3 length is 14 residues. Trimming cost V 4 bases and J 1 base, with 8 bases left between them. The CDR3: CATSEGPGTDTQYF. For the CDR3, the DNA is TGTGCCACCAGTGAAGGGCCTGGCACAGATACGCAGTATTTT.

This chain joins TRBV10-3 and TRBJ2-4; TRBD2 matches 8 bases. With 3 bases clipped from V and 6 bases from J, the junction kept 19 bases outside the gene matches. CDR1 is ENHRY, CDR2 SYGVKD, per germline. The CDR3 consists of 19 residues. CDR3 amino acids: CAISEGPRLAPGRGNIQYF. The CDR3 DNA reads TGTGCCATCAGTGAAGGCCCCCGACTAGCGCCAGGCCGGGGAAACATTCAGTACTTC.

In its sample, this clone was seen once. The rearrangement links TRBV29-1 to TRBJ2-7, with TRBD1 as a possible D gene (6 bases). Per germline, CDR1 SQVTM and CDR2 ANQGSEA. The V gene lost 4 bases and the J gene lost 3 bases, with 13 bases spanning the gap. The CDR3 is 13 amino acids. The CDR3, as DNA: TGCAGCGTTGGGGGGCCTCTCGTCTACGAGCAGTACTTC. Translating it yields CSVGGPLVYEQYF.

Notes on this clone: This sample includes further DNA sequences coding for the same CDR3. For the CDR3, the DNA is TGTGCCAGCAGTGCACAGGGGGCAGGTCAGCCCCAGCATTTT. Translation gives CASSAQGAGQPQHF. The chain is built from TRBV2 and TRBJ1-5; 9 bases fit TRBD1. After removal of 4 bases from V and 6 bases from J, the junction contained 4 bases not matched to a gene. The CDR3 is 14 residues long. Germline assignment: CDR1 SNHLY and CDR2 FYNNEI. Looking up the rest from reference TRBV2 and TRBJ1-5 gives the full variable domain: EPEVTQTPSHQVTQMGQEVILRCVPISNHLYFYWYRQILGQKVEFLVSFYNNEISEKSEIFDDQFSVERPDGSNFTLKIRSTKLEDSAMYFCASSAQGAGQPQHFGDGTRLSIL.

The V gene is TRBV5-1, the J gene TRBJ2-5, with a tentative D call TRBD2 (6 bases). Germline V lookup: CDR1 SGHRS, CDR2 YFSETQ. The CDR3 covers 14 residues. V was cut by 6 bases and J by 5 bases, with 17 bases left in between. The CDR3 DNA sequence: TGCGCCAGCACGTCGGGACTGCCTAGGGAGACCCAGTACTTC. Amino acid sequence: CASTSGLPRETQYF.

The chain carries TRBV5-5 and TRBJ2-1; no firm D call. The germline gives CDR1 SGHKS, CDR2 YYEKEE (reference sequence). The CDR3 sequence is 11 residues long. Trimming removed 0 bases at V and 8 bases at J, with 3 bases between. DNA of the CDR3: TGTGCCAGCAGCTTGGTGGATGAGCAGTTCTTC. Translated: CASSLVDEQFF.

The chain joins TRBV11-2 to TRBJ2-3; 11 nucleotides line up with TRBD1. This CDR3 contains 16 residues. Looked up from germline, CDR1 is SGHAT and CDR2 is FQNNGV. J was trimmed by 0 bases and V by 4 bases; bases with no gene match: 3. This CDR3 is CASSSGQGGSTDTQYF. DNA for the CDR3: TGTGCCAGCAGCTCGGGACAGGGGGGGAGCACAGATACGCAGTATTTT.

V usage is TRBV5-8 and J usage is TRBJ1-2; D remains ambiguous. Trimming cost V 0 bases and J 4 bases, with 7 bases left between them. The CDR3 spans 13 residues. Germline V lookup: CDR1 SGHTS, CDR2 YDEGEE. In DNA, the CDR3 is TGTGCCAGCAGCTTGGTCGTTATCTATGGCTACACCTTC. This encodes CASSLVVIYGYTF.

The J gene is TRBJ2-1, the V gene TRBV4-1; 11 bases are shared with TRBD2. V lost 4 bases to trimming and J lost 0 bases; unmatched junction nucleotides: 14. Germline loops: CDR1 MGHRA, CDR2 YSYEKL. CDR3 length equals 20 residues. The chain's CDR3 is CASSPRGALAGGSSYNEQFF. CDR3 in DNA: TGCGCCAGCAGCCCCCGGGGGGCCCTAGCGGGGGGAAGCTCCTACAATGAGCAGTTCTTC.

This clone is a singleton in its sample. For the CDR3, the DNA is TGTGCCAGCACCTTGACCGGTACTAATTCACCCCTCCACTTT. Protein sequence: CASTLTGTNSPLHF. The chain has TRBV6-6 and TRBJ1-6; D call uncertain. This CDR3 has 14 residues. The V gene lost 7 bases and the J gene lost 6 bases, with 13 bases spanning the gap. The germline V gene encodes CDR1 MNHNY and CDR2 SVGAGI (reference sequence).

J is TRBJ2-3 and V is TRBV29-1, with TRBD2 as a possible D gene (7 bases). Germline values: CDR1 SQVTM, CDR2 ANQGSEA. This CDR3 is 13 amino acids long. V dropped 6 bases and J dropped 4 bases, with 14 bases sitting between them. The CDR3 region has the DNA TGCAGCGTCGGGGGGCCCTCGGCAGATACGCAGTATTTT. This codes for CSVGGPSADTQYF.

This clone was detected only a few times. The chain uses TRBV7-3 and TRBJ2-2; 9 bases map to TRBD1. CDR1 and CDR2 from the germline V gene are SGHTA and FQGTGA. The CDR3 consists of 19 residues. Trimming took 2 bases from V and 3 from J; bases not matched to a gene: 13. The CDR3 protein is CASSLYPLRTGEDTGELFF. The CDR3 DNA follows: TGTGCCAGCAGCTTATATCCCTTGCGGACAGGGGAGGACACCGGGGAGCTGTTTTTT.

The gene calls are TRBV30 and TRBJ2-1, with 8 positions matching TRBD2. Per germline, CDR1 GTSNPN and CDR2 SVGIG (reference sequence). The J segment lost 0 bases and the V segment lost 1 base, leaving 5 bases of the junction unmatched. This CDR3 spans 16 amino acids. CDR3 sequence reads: CAWSGPGRDSYNEQFF. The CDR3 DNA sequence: TGTGCCTGGAGTGGCCCCGGGAGGGACTCCTACAATGAGCAGTTCTTC.

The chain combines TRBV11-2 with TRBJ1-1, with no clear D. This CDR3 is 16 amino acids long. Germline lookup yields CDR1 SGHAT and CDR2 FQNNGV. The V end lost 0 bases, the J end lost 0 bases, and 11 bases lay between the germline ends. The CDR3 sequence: CASSLDLPRMNTEAFF. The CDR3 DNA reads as TGTGCCAGCAGCTTAGATCTACCTAGAATGAACACTGAAGCTTTCTTT. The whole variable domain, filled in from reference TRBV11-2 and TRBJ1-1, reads EAGVAQSPRYKIIEKRQSVAFWCNPISGHATLYWYQQILGQGPKLLIQFQNNGVVDDSQLPKDRFSAERLKGVDSTLKIQPAKLEDSAVYLCASSLDLPRMNTEAFFGQGTRLTVV.

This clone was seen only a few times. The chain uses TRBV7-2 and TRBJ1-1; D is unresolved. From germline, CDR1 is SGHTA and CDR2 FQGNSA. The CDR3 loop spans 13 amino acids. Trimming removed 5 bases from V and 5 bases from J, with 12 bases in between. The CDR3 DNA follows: TGTGCCAGCAGCCGACCCAGTGGGACTGAAGCTTTCTTT. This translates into CASSRPSGTEAFF.

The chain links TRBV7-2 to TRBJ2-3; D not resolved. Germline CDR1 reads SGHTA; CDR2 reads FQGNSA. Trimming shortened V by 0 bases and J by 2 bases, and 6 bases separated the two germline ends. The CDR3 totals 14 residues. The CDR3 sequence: CASSLAPPTDTQYF. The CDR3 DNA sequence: TGTGCCAGCAGCTTAGCACCCCCCACAGATACGCAGTATTTT.